This TCR beta chain was captured in a study of Graves' ophthalmopathy and Graves' hyperthyroidism. The sample holds many counts of this clonotype. The authors amplified TCR beta CDR3 regions, and they did so from RNA transcripts for repertoire sequencing. Second-round multiplex PCR came after a first-round RT-PCR that employed HTBI primers. TCRdb redid the calling of the multiplex PCR reads with MiXCR, one entry per CDR3 protein. The table includes 300,000 to 400,000 distinct CDR3 sequences, about 17% detected once. Germline CDR1 reads PRHDT; CDR2 reads FYEKMQ (reference sequence). CDR3 length: 16 amino acids. V shed 2 bases, J shed 2 bases, and the junction held 9 bases outside the gene matches.

The chain carries TRBV13 and TRBJ2-7; the match to TRBD1 covers 7 bases. Specimen: peripheral blood. This receptor was identified in an adult woman with stable Graves' hyperthyroidism. CDR3 amino acids: CASSLMDRMNPYEQYF. The CDR3 nucleotides are TGTGCCAGCAGCTTAATGGACAGGATGAACCCCTACGAGCAGTACTTC.